This TCR beta chain was identified in a study of regulatory T cells in long-lasting Graves disease. This clonotype was seen repeatedly, ten times or more. Its target is not known. Regarding time point: newly diagnosed GD, antithyroid drugs for less than 3 months. PBMC-extracted RNA yielded the TCR library. American Thyroid Association guidelines served as the basis for diagnosing Graves' disease. Trimming took 3 bases from V and 5 from J, leaving 14 bases between them. The CDR3 is 15 residues long. CDR1 and CDR2 (germline): SGDLS, YYNGEE. To make TCR beta libraries, researchers used iRepertoire HTBI primers and Arm-PCR of CDR3 regions. TCRdb reprocessed the multiplex PCR reads via MiXCR and lists one record per CDR3 protein. The sample comprises roughly 250,000 distinct CDR3 sequences, 18% of which are singletons, and 12% to 15% rests with the top ten. General study results and limits: Patients with persistent disease showed a bias toward TRBV28, TRBJ1-2 and TRBJ2-5.

The same specimen was also included in a second study, on T cells in Graves' hyperthyroidism and ophthalmopathy. That source reports: The authors deemed Graves' hyperthyroidism stable absent ophthalmopathy progression within 18 months. The model anticipated ophthalmopathy a median about six months pre-onset.

The input for sequencing was peripheral blood mononuclear cells (PBMCs), taken at new diagnosis, from a patient treated with antithyroid drugs. The TCR sequence derives from a young woman with Graves disease. The rearrangement links TRBV9 to TRBJ1-4; weak D call: TRBD1 (6 bases). CDR3 coding DNA: TGTGCCAGCAGCGCTAGGGGGGGACTAAATGAAAAACTGTTTTTT. Translated: CASSARGGLNEKLFF.